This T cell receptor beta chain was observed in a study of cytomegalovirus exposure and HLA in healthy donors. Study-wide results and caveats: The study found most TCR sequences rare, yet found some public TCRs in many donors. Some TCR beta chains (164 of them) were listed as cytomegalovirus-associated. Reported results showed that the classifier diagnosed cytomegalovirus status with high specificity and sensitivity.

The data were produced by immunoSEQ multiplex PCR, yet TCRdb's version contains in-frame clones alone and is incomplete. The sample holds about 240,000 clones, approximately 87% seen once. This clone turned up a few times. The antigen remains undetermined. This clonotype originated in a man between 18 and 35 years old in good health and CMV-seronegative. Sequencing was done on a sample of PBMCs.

The CDR3 here is CASGTGVGYTF. CDR3 sequence (DNA): TGTGCCAGCGGGACAGGGGTTGGCTACACCTTC. The chain combines TRBV27 with TRBJ1-2; 10 bases are shared with TRBD1. V trimming: 8 bases; J trimming: 7 bases; junction bases outside the gene matches: 1. CDR3 length: 11 amino acids. CDR1 is MNHEY and CDR2 is SMNVEV in the germline V gene (reference sequence).